This T cell receptor (beta chain) appears in the sequencing data of a study of T cell repertoires in cytomegalovirus infection. The wider study: It was the public TCR beta signatures that indicated both CMV infection and matching HLA type.

General study results and limits: The ex vivo response was dominated by HLA-C-restricted CMV-specific TCR beta clonotypes.

Notes on this clonotype: The target antigen is unknown.

This CDR3 comprises 14 residues. V lost 2 bases and J 2 bases, leaving 10 bases between the germline ends. The V gene's germline CDR1 is SGHNT and CDR2 YYREEE (reference sequence). MiXCR, run by TCRdb on the reads, gives a single entry per CDR3 protein. This sample carries about 570,000 distinct CDR3 sequences, 40% of them seen once, and the ten largest clones take around 46%. The sample consisted of cultured PBMCs, taken from culture after CMV antigen stimulation. The rearrangement links TRBV5-4 to TRBJ2-5; D is ambiguous. The TCR originated in a human donor in good health (CMV status not recorded). Some clones in this sample may be carry-over from other donors' samples. CDR3 nucleotide sequence: TGTGCCAGCAGCTTTTGGACGGCGCAAGAGACCCAGTACTTC. Protein product: CASSFWTAQETQYF.